This T cell receptor beta chain was profiled in a study of shared clonotypes between healthy human individuals. Sequencing used immunoSEQ multiplex PCR; TCRdb keeps in-frame clones, though not all of them. This sample carries 1.5 million to 2.5 million clones, about 94% of them seen once, and the ten largest clones take approximately 1.2%. General study findings and limits: Donors were few, which limited the genetic and exposure-history diversity represented. Relative to clonotypes present in all four donors, those not shared had lower generation probabilities.

The length of the CDR3 is 13 residues. V was shortened by 8 bases and J by 2 bases, with 11 bases between the two germline ends. Germline values: CDR1 PRHDT, CDR2 FYEKMQ (reference sequence). About this clone: What it recognizes is unknown.

As defined, naive CD8 cells were CD45RO-negative and positively selected for CCR7, with terminally differentiated effector memory CD45RA+ cells excluded. The sample was naive CD8+ T cells sorted from blood. The TCR sequence derives from a man aged 18-30 years in good health. The chain combines TRBV13 with TRBJ2-3; D ambiguous. CDR3 DNA sequence: TGTGCCAGCCGGGCGAGAAACACAGATACGCAGTATTTT. This translates into CASRARNTDTQYF.